This entry lists 11 T cell receptor beta chains sequenced from one sample in a study of OX40 agonist ivuxolimab in advanced cancers. The data were produced by immunoSEQ multiplex PCR, yet TCRdb's version contains in-frame clones alone and is incomplete. The sample contains some 87,000 clones, 90% of which appear only once. Sequencing was performed on CD4+ or CD8+ T cells sorted from blood, taken in a trial of the OX40 agonist ivuxolimab. The origin of the receptors is an adult with an advanced solid tumor such as melanoma, head and neck, liver or kidney cancer.

This clone was recorded once. The chain links TRBV28 to TRBJ1-2, with D unclear. The CDR3 loop spans 14 amino acids. Germline lookup yields CDR1 MDHEN and CDR2 SYDVKM. The germline V and J ends were trimmed by 2 bases and 4 bases, with 11 bases remaining between them. The CDR3 is CASSLGYSLYGYTF. The DNA of the CDR3 is TGTGCCAGCAGTTTAGGATATAGTCTCTATGGCTACACCTTC.

J is TRBJ1-4 and V is TRBV7-9, with a tentative D call TRBD1 (6 bases). Trimming pared 5 bases from V and 9 bases from J, leaving 13 bases between. There are 13 residues in the CDR3. The germline gives CDR1 SEHNR, CDR2 FQNEAQ (reference sequence). CDR3 residues: CASSHDRPKKLFF. CDR3 DNA sequence: TGTGCCAGCAGCCATGACAGGCCCAAAAAACTGTTTTTT.

The rearrangement links TRBV30 to TRBJ1-2, with 7 nucleotides matching TRBD1. The CDR3 totals 14 residues. Trimming removed 1 base from V and 8 bases from J; junction bases left unmatched: 10. Germline CDR1 is GTSNPN and CDR2 is SVGIG (reference sequence). CDR3: CAWSDRGLPGGYTF. The CDR3 coding sequence is TGTGCCTGGAGTGACAGGGGCCTCCCTGGAGGCTACACCTTC.

This clone was seen just once. The rearrangement links TRBV29-1 to TRBJ2-2, with D possibly being TRBD1 (6 bases). Deletions cut 6 bases from V and 6 bases from J, with 17 bases between. The CDR3 loop spans 14 amino acids. Germline values: CDR1 SQVTM, CDR2 ANQGSEA. The chain's CDR3 is CSVASTGIAGELFF. DNA for the CDR3: TGCAGCGTCGCCAGCACAGGGATTGCCGGGGAGCTGTTTTTT.

This clone came up a few times. The V gene is TRBV30, the J gene TRBJ2-1; the D gene is possibly TRBD2 (5 bases). Germline V gives CDR1 GTSNPN, CDR2 SVGIG (reference sequence). Trimming removed 5 bases at V and 5 bases at J, with 7 bases between. The CDR3 extends over 11 amino acids. The CDR3 DNA reads as TGTGCCTGGCGGGGAAACAATGAGCAGTTCTTC. It yields the protein CAWRGNNEQFF.

V and J are TRBV10-3 and TRBJ1-1; no reliable D call. The germline V and J ends were trimmed by 11 bases and 11 bases, with 12 bases remaining between them. The CDR3 sequence is 9 residues long. From germline, CDR1 is ENHRY and CDR2 SYGVKD. The CDR3 coding sequence is TGTGCCGAACGGACGGTGGCTTTCTTT. Residues: CAERTVAFF.

This rearrangement joins TRBV5-6 to TRBJ1-4, with TRBD1 as a possible D gene (6 bases). The CDR3 extends over 17 amino acids. The germline V and J ends were trimmed by 1 base and 8 bases, with 21 bases remaining between them. Germline V CDR1 and CDR2: SGHDT, YYEEEE. Here the CDR3 reads CASSLYVGAPIREKLFF. The CDR3 DNA follows: TGTGCCAGCAGCTTGTATGTGGGGGCACCCATAAGGGAAAAACTGTTTTTT.

The chain joins TRBV28 to TRBJ1-6; D not certain. The CDR3 runs to 19 residues. Trimming stripped 5 bases from V and 4 bases from J, with 24 bases between. Germline lookup yields CDR1 MDHEN and CDR2 SYDVKM. In nucleotides, the CDR3 is TGTGCCAGCAGTGCCCTTCTCTCCCGGGTTCCCCTATATAATTCACCCCTCCACTTT. Residues: CASSALLSRVPLYNSPLHF. The full variable domain, rest sourced from reference TRBV28 and TRBJ1-6, is DVKVTQSSRYLVKRTGEKVFLECVQDMDHENMFWYRQDPGLGLRLIYFSYDVKMKEKGDIPEGYSVSREKKERFSLILESASTNQTSMYLCASSALLSRVPLYNSPLHFGNGTRLTVT.

V usage is TRBV11-3 and J usage is TRBJ2-1; a possible D gene is TRBD2 (5 bases). The CDR3 is made up of 14 amino acids. Germline V CDR1 and CDR2: SGHNT, YENEEA. V was clipped by 0 bases and J by 9 bases, with 12 bases between them. The DNA of the CDR3 is TGTGCCAGCAGCTTAGAAGGGTCGGGGTCTGAGCAGTTCTTC. Its protein is CASSLEGSGSEQFF.

This clone was seen just once. This chain links TRBV5-1 with TRBJ2-5, with D perhaps given as TRBD1 or TRBD2 (5 bases each). Germline V gene sequence: CDR1 SGHRS, CDR2 YFSETQ. Trimming shortened V by 4 bases and J by 4 bases, and 17 bases separated the two germline ends. The CDR3 has 15 amino acids. This chain's CDR3 is CASSPLRGAGETQYF. The CDR3 DNA reads as TGCGCCAGCAGCCCGTTGAGAGGGGCGGGAGAGACCCAGTACTTC.

The J gene is TRBJ1-1, the V gene TRBV14; D unresolved. The CDR3 contains 15 residues. The V and J ends lost 4 bases and 0 bases respectively, with 12 bases between them. The germline V gene encodes CDR1 SGHDN and CDR2 FVKESK. CDR3 residues: CASSRVRVLNTEAFF. CDR3 nucleotides: TGTGCCAGCAGCCGGGTGAGAGTCTTGAACACTGAAGCTTTCTTT.